Each of the 19 T cell receptor beta chains below was sequenced from the same sample in a study of T cells in Graves' hyperthyroidism and ophthalmopathy. Amplification yielded TCR beta CDR3 regions, with RNA transcripts as the source. The TCR CDR3 was amplified in a first-round RT-PCR using the HTBI primer set. TCRdb independently ran MiXCR on the multiplex PCR reads; one entry per CDR3 protein. Among roughly 380,000 distinct CDR3 sequences listed, 19% were seen once. The sequenced material came from blood. The receptors shown here come from a woman aged 18-35 years with Graves' hyperthyroidism.

This clonotype was picked up a small number of times. The chain has TRBV6-1 and TRBJ1-1, with D unresolved. The germline CDR1 and CDR2 sequences are MNHNS and SASEGT. V lost 5 bases and J 11 bases, leaving 6 bases between the germline ends. CDR3 length: 9 amino acids. In DNA form, the CDR3 reads TGTGCCAGCAGTCCCGGGGCTTTCTTT. Its translation: CASSPGAFF.

The chain links TRBV7-8 to TRBJ1-2; the match to TRBD1 covers 9 bases. The CDR3 spans 16 residues. Germline-derived CDR1 and CDR2 are SGHVS and FQNEAQ. Unmatched junction bases numbered 7, after V lost 4 bases and J lost 1 base. In nucleotides, the CDR3 is TGTGCCAGCAGCTCTGGGACAGGGTGGCGTAACTATGGCTACACCTTC. Protein sequence: CASSSGTGWRNYGYTF. The full variable domain, rest sourced from reference TRBV7-8 and TRBJ1-2, is GAGVSQSPRYKVAKRGQDVALRCDPISGHVSLFWYQQALGQGPEFLTYFQNEAQLDKSGLPSDRFFAERPEGSVSTLKIQRTQQEDSAVYLCASSSGTGWRNYGYTFGSGTRLTVV.

This clonotype was seen repeatedly, ten times or more. The rearrangement uses TRBV3-1 and TRBJ2-7, with 10 bases identical to TRBD1. CDR3 size: 18 residues. The germline V gene encodes CDR1 LGHDT and CDR2 YNNKEL (reference sequence). V trimming: 0 bases; J trimming: 9 bases; junction bases outside the gene matches: 17. The CDR3 sequence: CASSQDGHRDRGSSRQYF. Written as DNA, the CDR3 is TGTGCCAGCAGCCAAGATGGGCACCGGGACAGGGGAAGTTCCCGGCAGTACTTC.

This clonotype showed up just a few times. The CDR3 region is CASSMATGLAFF. The CDR3 DNA reads TGTGCCAGTAGTATGGCGACAGGTTTGGCTTTCTTT. The rearrangement links TRBV19 to TRBJ1-1, with a possible D match to TRBD1 (6 bases). CDR1 LNHDA and CDR2 SQIVND come from the germline V gene (reference sequence). The CDR3 length is 12 residues. Trimming removed 3 bases from V and 11 bases from J, with 13 bases in between.

This clonotype came up many times. The rearrangement uses TRBV28 and TRBJ1-5; the D is unclear. The length of the CDR3 is 13 residues. V was trimmed by 6 bases and J by 6 bases, leaving 12 bases between them. The germline CDR1 and CDR2 sequences are MDHEN and SYDVKM. The CDR3, as DNA: TGTGCCAGCAGGCCGGGGTACAGTCAGCCCCAGCATTTT. This sequence encodes CASRPGYSQPQHF.

This clonotype has only a few counts. The chain joins TRBV2 to TRBJ2-1; D is unresolved. Trimming shortened V by 3 bases and J by 7 bases, and 7 bases separated the two germline ends. Germline CDR1 and CDR2: SNHLY and FYNNEI. The CDR3 is made up of 12 amino acids. CDR3: CASSDIGNEQFF. CDR3 DNA sequence: TGTGCCAGCAGTGATATCGGAAATGAGCAGTTCTTC.

At least ten counts were recorded for this clonotype. The chain recombines TRBV12-3 or TRBV12-4 with TRBJ1-2; possible D gene TRBD1, 5 bases. The V end lost 6 bases, the J end lost 0 bases, and 11 bases lay between the germline ends. CDR3 length: 14 residues. CDR3 sequence reads: CASSYRLANYGYTF. CDR3 in DNA: TGTGCCAGCAGCTACAGGCTAGCTAACTATGGCTACACCTTC.

This chain connects TRBV5-1 to TRBJ2-5; D ambiguous. CDR1 SGHRS and CDR2 YFSETQ come from the germline V gene. This CDR3 contains 16 residues. The germline V and J ends were trimmed by 2 bases and 1 base, with 15 bases remaining between them. CDR3 loop: CASSFAEGPRQETQYF. Written as DNA, the CDR3 is TGCGCCAGCAGCTTCGCGGAAGGACCCCGCCAAGAGACCCAGTACTTC.

This clonotype was counted at least ten times. V usage is TRBV6-2 or TRBV6-3 and J usage is TRBJ1-5; 11 bases fit TRBD1. CDR1 and CDR2 from the germline V gene are MNHEY and SVGEGT. With V trimmed by 2 bases and J by 3 bases, 12 bases remained unmatched. The CDR3 is 19 residues long. The CDR3 sequence is CASSYVRTGGLVVNQPQHF. CDR3 nucleotides: TGTGCCAGCAGTTACGTCCGGACAGGGGGCCTTGTGGTCAATCAGCCCCAGCATTTT.

This clonotype was observed at least ten times. The chain links TRBV5-1 to TRBJ2-7; D is possibly TRBD2 (6 bases). Germline CDR1 reads SGHRS; CDR2 reads YFSETQ. The length of the CDR3 is 12 residues. V was trimmed by 4 bases and J by 7 bases, leaving 12 bases between them. The CDR3 sequence is CASSLWGEEQYF. The CDR3 bases are TGCGCCAGCAGCCTGTGGGGGGAAGAGCAGTACTTC.

This clonotype was seen many times. V is TRBV12-3 or TRBV12-4 and J is TRBJ2-3, with 10 bases identical to TRBD2. The CDR3 totals 20 residues. V shed 1 base, J shed 0 bases, and the junction held 13 bases outside the gene matches. This chain's CDR3 is CASSLGGVAGGFLSTDTQYF. For the CDR3, the DNA is TGTGCCAGCAGTTTAGGGGGCGTAGCGGGGGGCTTCCTAAGCACAGATACGCAGTATTTT.

At least ten counts were recorded for this clonotype. This rearrangement joins TRBV18 to TRBJ2-7; weak D call: TRBD2 (5 bases). Germline values: CDR1 KGHSH, CDR2 LQKENI. V lost 5 bases to trimming and J lost 7 bases, with 9 bases between them. This CDR3 has 11 residues. The CDR3 spells CASSGGREQYF. For the CDR3, the DNA is TGTGCCAGCTCAGGCGGGCGTGAGCAGTACTTC.

To note about this clonotype: A read error is likely, as this CDR3 ends without the conserved phenylalanine or tryptophan. CDR3 sequence reads: CASSVGATANYGYTV. DNA for the CDR3: TGTGCCAGCAGCGTAGGAGCGACAGCTAACTATGGCTACACCGTC. V is TRBV9 and J is TRBJ1-2, with a possible D match to TRBD1 (5 bases). The CDR3 loop spans 15 amino acids. Looked up from germline, CDR1 is SGDLS and CDR2 is YYNGEE. Trimming removed 0 bases at V and 0 bases at J, with 9 bases between.

This clonotype was recorded many times. The chain has TRBV20-1 and TRBJ1-1, with 9 bases that match TRBD1. Germline lookup yields CDR1 DFQATT and CDR2 SNEGSKA (reference sequence). The length of the CDR3 is 14 residues. The J segment lost 6 bases and the V segment lost 6 bases, leaving 11 bases of the junction unmatched. The CDR3 spells CSAPDTGGYAEAFF. The CDR3 region has the DNA TGCAGTGCGCCGGACACAGGGGGCTACGCTGAAGCTTTCTTT.

This clonotype was seen a few times. A much bigger clone sits one base away, suggesting this may be a read error. The V call is TRBV13, the J call TRBJ2-5; the match to TRBD1 covers 8 bases. Germline V gene data show CDR1 as PRHDT and CDR2 as FYEKMQ (reference sequence). The CDR3 is 14 amino acids. The chain's CDR3 is CASSSWDRRETKYF. The CDR3 DNA follows: TGTGCCAGCAGCTCCTGGGACAGGCGAGAGACCAAGTACTTC.

This clonotype was seen at least ten times. The gene calls are TRBV7-3 and TRBJ2-7; D gene ambiguous. Trimming pared 4 bases from V and 5 bases from J, leaving 9 bases between. Germline CDR1 SGHTA, CDR2 FQGTGA. The CDR3 runs 12 residues. In DNA form, the CDR3 reads TGTGCCAGCAGCTCGGCTGGAAACGAGCAGTACTTC. It is translated as CASSSAGNEQYF. The entire variable domain, with the rest obtained from reference TRBV7-3 and TRBJ2-7, is as follows: GAGVSQTPSNKVTEKGKYVELRCDPISGHTALYWYRQSLGQGPEFLIYFQGTGAADDSGLPNDRFFAVRPEGSVSTLKIQRTERGDSAVYLCASSSAGNEQYFGPGTRLTVT.

This clonotype came up a few times. A junction end diverges from the germline sequence, so it may reflect a read error. J is TRBJ1-5 and V is TRBV7-8; 8 bases map to TRBD1. This CDR3 has 16 amino acids. Germline loops: CDR1 SGHVS, CDR2 FQNEAQ. The CDR3 here is CASSISQGENNRPQHF. The CDR3 DNA reads TGTGCCAGCAGCATATCACAGGGGGAGAATAATCGGCCCCAGCATTTT.

V usage is TRBV6-1 and J usage is TRBJ2-3; 9 bases fit TRBD1. The germline gives CDR1 MNHNS, CDR2 SASEGT. The CDR3 length is 14 residues. Losses at the gene ends were 6 bases for V and 1 base for J; bases not matched to a gene: 2. In nucleotides, the CDR3 is TGTGCCAGCAGGCGGACAGGGGGCACAGATACGCAGTATTTT. Encoded protein: CASRRTGGTDTQYF.

This clonotype was picked up many times. Here the CDR3 reads CASARGQPMNTEAFF. The CDR3 region has the DNA TGTGCCAGTGCCAGGGGACAGCCCATGAACACTGAAGCTTTCTTT. This chain links TRBV6-1 with TRBJ1-1; TRBD1 matches 7 bases. The germline gives CDR1 MNHNS, CDR2 SASEGT. V dropped 9 bases and J dropped 0; count of bases not matched to a gene: 10. The CDR3 has 15 amino acids.